This passage covers 3 T cell receptor beta chains from one sample sequenced in a study of monozygotic twins with inflammatory bowel disease. Following a re-call of the 5' RACE reads, TCRdb has one entry per CDR3 protein and lacks DNA. The sample table sets out about 350,000 distinct CDR3 sequences. The sample consisted of blood. The source of these receptors is a human donor with ulcerative colitis or Crohn's disease, or a healthy co-twin of an affected twin (not recorded which).

V gene TRBV4-2 combines with J gene TRBJ2-1; with no DNA, the TCRdb D assignment of TRBD2 cannot be verified. The CDR3 has 16 amino acids. Germline values: CDR1 LGHNA, CDR2 YNFKEQ. The chain's CDR3 is CASSQEVLAGAYEQFF.

The gene calls are TRBV27 and TRBJ2-4; checking the TCRdb D call of TRBD2 is not possible without DNA. CDR1 and CDR2 (germline): MNHEY, SMNVEV (reference sequence). The CDR3 has 16 amino acids. CDR3 residues: CASSFHPSGNQNIQHF.

This chain joins TRBV15 and TRBJ2-5. The CDR3 is 15 residues long. CDR1 and CDR2 from the germline V gene are LNHNV and YYDKDF (reference sequence). The CDR3: CATSRDLAGFGTQYF.